The following is a T cell receptor beta chain sequence with its context. The antigen this receptor binds is unknown. Base qualities are missing; no much larger clone stands one base away. The immunoSEQ Assay, a bias-controlled multiplex PCR, was used to amplify TCRbeta CDR3 regions from genomic DNA. Regarding the original processing steps: Within the assay, amplification of reference gene primers was used to estimate how many nucleated cells each sample contained. Sequence reads were collapsed and filtered to measure the absolute abundance of every unique TCRbeta CDR3 rearrangement. For each sample, productive Simpson clonality was calculated as the square root of Simpson's diversity index over productive rearrangements. TCRdb took this table from immuneACCESS and kept in-frame rearrangements with V and J called. Such tables lack part of the clones; where checked against another copy, unresolved V genes explain under half of the gap, and the rest is unexplained. V and J calls and clone size are given by that table; D and trimming were obtained from the DNA. This sample has over 45,000 clones in its table, and 85% to 95% of those were observed once. The top ten clones comprise 3.5% to 5% of the sample.

Collaborating institutions collected whole blood in K2EDTA tubes following their own protocols. For TCRbeta analysis, collaborators shipped samples in one of three forms: frozen whole blood, isolated PBMCs, or DNA extracted from either of those sample types. The sample originates from a study of blood T cell repertoires in COVID-19 (dated by TCRdb to the early 2020s). Concerning the study at large: Samples from collaborators originated in the United States, Italy and Spain and spanned both the acute and convalescent phases of COVID-19. The prospective study material was composed of cDNA or gDNA derived from T cells, B-cell-depleted T cells, or PBMCs. Deeply sampled blood TCRbeta repertoires from subjects exposed to, actively infected with, or recovered from COVID-19 were included in the dataset. The repertoires were released in a freely available public database meant as a resource for research on the immune response to SARS-CoV-2. The samples were drawn from the first 160 participants of the ongoing ImmuneRACE study and from about 1,200 subjects provided by 6 global collaborators. The sample metadata nearly always contained a de-identified subject ID, COVID-19 status, age in years and sex. Where available, HLA class I and class II types were taken from metadata supplied by the sample provider and were not determined by assay-based typing.

Paper-wide results and their limitations: The amount of clinical and demographic metadata varied by source and participant and was provided uncurated.

V is cut by 6 bases and J by 3 bases, and the space between the germline ends is 17 bases. There are 16 amino acids in the CDR3, from cysteine to phenylalanine inclusive. The kept DNA is CDR3 alone, 48 bases in frame from the first base. The CDR1 and CDR2 encoded by the germline V gene are KGHDR and SFDVKD. Material for sequencing was peripheral blood. This clonotype was obtained from a man between 45 and 60 years old with acute or convalescent COVID-19. Recombination connected TRBV24-1 to TRBJ2-1; TRBD1 is possibly the D segment (6 matching bases). The CDR3 sequence is CATSSRGGGFYNEQFF. Read as DNA, the sequence is TGTGCCACCAGTTCTCGAGGGGGTGGCTTCTACAATGAGCAGTTCTTC.